The clone carrying this TCR beta chain was observed many times. TCRdb called the 5' RACE reads again in MiXCR, with one record for every CDR3 protein. The sample records 20,000 to 30,000 distinct CDR3 sequences, over 7.5% being singletons. As to time point: blood at routine non-recurrence follow-up after resection. This sample stems from a study of spatial heterogeneity in lung cancer. Trimming took off 4 bases at V and 2 bases at J, with 15 bases between the two ends. The CDR3 consists of 16 residues. Germline V CDR1 and CDR2: KGHDR, SFDVKD. The chain recombines TRBV24-1 with TRBJ2-3; a possible D gene is TRBD1 (6 bases). Sequencing was performed on PBMCs, taken at follow-up. This receptor was identified in a male donor with early-stage non-small cell lung cancer. The CDR3 loop is CATSERYRDTTDTQYF. The CDR3 DNA is TGTGCCACCAGTGAGAGGTACCGGGACACCACAGATACGCAGTATTTT.